The clone carrying this T cell receptor beta chain was observed at least ten times. Its cognate antigen is unknown. Construction of the TCRbeta library involved unique molecular identifiers. TCRdb recomputed calls from the PCR reads with MiXCR, one row per CDR3 protein. This table holds some 550,000 distinct CDR3 sequences, about 23% found once. The sample is drawn from a study of T-cell reconstitution after alpha-beta-depleted transplantation in children. General study points: Roughly two months post-transplant, alpha-beta T cells reportedly originated from several hundred graft clones that had expanded. Some patients showed high day-60 TCRbeta diversity, which derived from surviving recipient T cells and thymic progenitors. T-cell numbers and diversity, one year after transplant, stemmed largely from T cells that were newly produced.

V was cut by 2 bases and J by 6 bases, with 6 bases left in between. This CDR3 has 12 residues. The TCR was taken from a boy in the first two years of life who had a stem cell transplant for acute myeloid leukemia, so the T cells may come from the graft donor. The sample consisted of PBMCs, mostly from graft donor cells, taken 360 days after TCRalphabeta/CD19-depleted stem cell transplant. The chain recombines TRBV12-3 or TRBV12-4 with TRBJ2-3, with D unresolved. CDR3 in DNA: TGTGCCAGCAGTTTAACCGAGGATACGCAGTATTTT. The encoded protein is CASSLTEDTQYF.